One sample yielded the 5 T cell receptor beta chains listed below, sequenced in a study of blood T cell repertoires in COVID-19. Clones were sequenced by immunoSEQ multiplex PCR, and TCRdb holds only the in-frame ones, with some missing. The table has about 40,000 clones, around four fifths seen once. The source material was peripheral blood. The receptor set was obtained from a human donor in a cohort sampled during active or convalescent COVID-19. The donor label of this sample is uncertain.

This clone is a singleton in its sample. V usage is TRBV28 and J usage is TRBJ2-7; tentatively, D is TRBD1 (5 bases). CDR3 size: 13 residues. Per the germline V gene, CDR1 is MDHEN and CDR2 is SYDVKM. Trimming stripped 7 bases from V and 2 bases from J, with 12 bases between. The CDR3 is CASIRGATYEQYF. In DNA, the CDR3 is TGTGCCAGCATCCGTGGGGCTACCTACGAGCAGTACTTC.

The J gene is TRBJ2-7, the V gene TRBV11-2; no definite D call. The germline gives CDR1 SGHAT, CDR2 FQNNGV. The CDR3 runs to 13 residues. The V end lost 5 bases, the J end lost 3 bases, and 11 bases lay between the germline ends. The CDR3 loop reads CASSPRLYYEQYF. The DNA of the CDR3 is TGTGCCAGCAGCCCCCGACTGTACTACGAGCAGTACTTC. The entire variable domain, with the rest obtained from reference TRBV11-2 and TRBJ2-7, is as follows: EAGVAQSPRYKIIEKRQSVAFWCNPISGHATLYWYQQILGQGPKLLIQFQNNGVVDDSQLPKDRFSAERLKGVDSTLKIQPAKLEDSAVYLCASSPRLYYEQYFGPGTRLTVT.

The table lists this clone with a few counts. The chain uses TRBV14 and TRBJ2-7; TRBD2 aligns across 15 bases. CDR1 is SGHDN and CDR2 is FVKESK in the germline V gene. Germline trimming cut 0 bases from V and 2 bases from J; bases unmatched to any gene: 8. This CDR3 spans 19 amino acids. The CDR3 spells CASSQELWTSGRAPYEQYF. The CDR3 bases are TGTGCCAGCAGCCAAGAGCTTTGGACTAGCGGGAGGGCCCCCTACGAGCAGTACTTC.

This sequence joins TRBV3-1 (or the pseudogene TRBV3-2) and TRBJ1-1; TRBD1 is a possible D gene (5 bases). Trimming took 4 bases from V and 4 from J, leaving 10 bases between them. This CDR3 is 13 amino acids long. CDR1 is LGHDT and CDR2 is YNNKEL in the germline V gene (reference sequence). CDR3: CASSRGTGTEAFF. The DNA for the CDR3 is TGTGCCAGCAGCCGGGGGACTGGCACTGAAGCTTTCTTT.

J is TRBJ1-1 and V is TRBV7-8, with D tentatively TRBD1 (5 bases). The V and J ends lost 5 bases and 0 bases respectively, with 19 bases between them. The CDR3 has 17 residues. Germline CDR1 and CDR2: SGHVS and FQNEAQ. The CDR3 DNA is TGTGCCAGCAGCGGCCAGGGCTTCATACCCATGAACACTGAAGCTTTCTTT. Its translation: CASSGQGFIPMNTEAFF.